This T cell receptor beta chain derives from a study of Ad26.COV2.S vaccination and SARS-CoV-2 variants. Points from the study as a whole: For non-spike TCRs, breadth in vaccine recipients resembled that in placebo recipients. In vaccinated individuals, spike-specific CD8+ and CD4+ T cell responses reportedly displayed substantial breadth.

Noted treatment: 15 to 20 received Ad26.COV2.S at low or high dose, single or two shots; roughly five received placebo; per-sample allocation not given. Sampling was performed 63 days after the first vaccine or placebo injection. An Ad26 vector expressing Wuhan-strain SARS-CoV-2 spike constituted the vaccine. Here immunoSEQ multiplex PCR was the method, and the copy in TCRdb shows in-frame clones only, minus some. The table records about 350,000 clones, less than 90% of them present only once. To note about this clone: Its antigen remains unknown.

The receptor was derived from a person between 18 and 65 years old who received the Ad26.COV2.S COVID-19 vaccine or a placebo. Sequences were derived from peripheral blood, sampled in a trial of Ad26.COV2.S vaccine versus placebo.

The CDR3 nucleotides are TGCGCCAGCAGCTTGGTGGCGAGCTCCTATAATTCACCCCTCCACTTT. Translation gives CASSLVASSYNSPLHF. This chain connects TRBV5-1 to TRBJ1-6; no definite D call. This CDR3 has 16 amino acids. Looked up from germline, CDR1 is SGHRS and CDR2 is YFSETQ. The V end lost 0 bases, the J end lost 0 bases, and 7 bases lay between the germline ends.